Listed here is a single T cell receptor beta chain. This clonotype was recorded many times. The antigen it binds to is not known. Base qualities are not provided; no much larger clone lies one nucleotide away. This sample is part of a study of T cells after yellow fever vaccination (dated by TCRdb to about 2019). Concerning the study at large: The SMART-Seq v4 Ultra Low Input RNA kit was used to prepare libraries from fractions with low cell numbers. The cohort comprised two healthy male donors, one aged 18 to 29 and one aged 30 to 40 years. To track T-cell clones before and after primary and booster YFV17D yellow fever vaccination, bulk TCR alpha and beta repertoires were sequenced longitudinally. Blood was drawn at multiple timepoints before and after primary and secondary immunization, with bulk PBMC replicates and cell subsets isolated. The study at large found these results: After the booster, most of the clones that had expanded following primary vaccination were detected again (roughly 97% of CD4 and around nine tenths of CD8), which suggests that memory was broadly maintained. Compared with the primary T-cell response, the secondary T-cell response was weaker but faster, peaking on day 5 rather than day 15. Computational filtering was required because FACS-sorted repertoires could contain abundant contaminating clonotypes from the bulk population. Because only two donors were included in the study, the extent to which the findings can be generalized is limited. A small fraction of clonotypes appeared in both the CD4 and CD8 compartments, likely as a result of convergent recombination.

The treatment or condition label, read with the paper, signifies: live attenuated yellow fever vaccine strain. At each blood-draw timepoint, two biological replicates of bulk PBMCs were collected. A standard Ficoll-Paque protocol was used to isolate PBMCs from peripheral blood. RNA was extracted with TriZol from bulk PBMCs, CD4 and CD8 fractions, and dextramer-positive and dextramer-negative fractions. Sequenced on an Illumina NovaSeq 6000. TCR cDNA was synthesized by 5'RACE template switching, through which a universal primer site and unique molecular identifiers were introduced. Priming of cDNA synthesis was performed from both the TCR alpha and TCR beta constant segments. Two PCR steps were used to amplify libraries, with sample barcodes and sequencing adapters being added in the second step. Sequencing of the libraries was done on either Illumina HiSeq 2500 (2x100 bp) or NovaSeq (2x150 bp). As for the original processing: MIGEC was used to demultiplex reads and collapse the reads into UMI consensus sequences, and MiXCR was used for V(D)J alignment. Using edgeR on replicate PBMC samples, clonotypes were called vaccine-responding if FDR was below 0.01 and the log2 fold change was above 5 up to day 15. CD4 or CD8 identity was assigned to each bulk clonotype according to whether the clonotype was present at higher abundance in the sequenced CD4 repertoire or the sequenced CD8 repertoire. The raw public data were reprocessed by TCRdb itself: fastp quality trimming at Q25, MiXCR clonotype calling, in-frame beta chains only. Each record represents a unique CDR3 protein, reported with the most common genes and DNA among its rows. Clone size and V and J calls follow TCRdb, not the original study. The sample table contains fewer than 350,000 distinct CDR3 sequences; only one count was recorded for 3.6% of them. The leading ten clones occupy 20% to 30% of the sample.

The sequenced sample was PBMCs, obtained on the day of the yellow fever booster vaccination. The sequence was collected from a man between 18 and 35 years old who received the YFV17D yellow fever vaccine.

The CDR3 corresponds to CASRAVQGAGELFF. The DNA sequence is TGTGCCAGCAGAGCGGTACAGGGAGCCGGGGAGCTGTTTTTT. This chain joins TRBV12-3 or TRBV12-4 to TRBJ2-2; the best D guess is TRBD1, with 6 bases matching. Trimming at the junction amounts to 6 bases on V and 6 bases on J, and the germline ends lie 14 bases apart. The CDR3 numbers 14 residues from cysteine through phenylalanine. Here the CDR3 DNA is all that survives: 42 bases in frame from base 1.